These 31 T cell receptor beta chains share one sample of origin, sequenced in a study of blood T cell repertoires in COVID-19. Only in-frame clones appear in the TCRdb table, and some are missing; sequencing was by immunoSEQ multiplex PCR. The profile shows some 190,000 clones, 80% of them singletons. The specimen sequenced was PBMCs or T cells enriched from blood (not recorded which). All receptors derive from a man aged 55 to 69 who had been exposed to COVID-19.

The V and J genes are TRBV12-3 or TRBV12-4 and TRBJ2-7; TRBD1 aligns across 9 bases. V shed 4 bases, J shed 7 bases, and the junction held 5 bases outside the gene matches. CDR3 length equals 13 residues. CDR3 amino acids: CASSSRQGGEQYF. CDR3 DNA: TGTGCCAGCAGTTCTCGACAGGGGGGAGAGCAGTACTTC.

The chain has TRBV12-3 or TRBV12-4 and TRBJ2-1; TRBD2 matches 7 bases. The CDR3 extends over 13 amino acids. With 2 bases clipped from V and 13 bases from J, the junction kept 8 bases outside the gene matches. The CDR3, as DNA: TGTGCCAGCAGTTTATCTGGCGGGAGCAAACAGTTCTTC. Encoded protein: CASSLSGGSKQFF.

The chain is built from TRBV18 and TRBJ2-5, with TRBD1 matching 8 bases. The junction had 11 bases not matched to a gene; V was cut back by 6 bases and J by 2 bases. CDR3 length: 16 residues. Germline assignment: CDR1 KGHSH and CDR2 LQKENI. DNA of the CDR3: TGTGCCAGCTCTACCAAGGGGACAGGAGTACAAGAGACCCAGTACTTC. Its translation: CASSTKGTGVQETQYF.

As DNA, the CDR3 is TGCAGCGTTTCGAGACTAGCTTCCTACGAGCAGTACTTC. Its protein product is CSVSRLASYEQYF. The chain uses TRBV29-1 and TRBJ2-7; the match to TRBD2 covers 7 bases. Germline V CDR1 and CDR2: SQVTM, ANQGSEA. The CDR3 consists of 13 residues. J gave up 1 base and V 5 bases, and 5 bases lay outside the gene matches.

This sequence joins TRBV29-1 and TRBJ1-1, with 10 bases lining up with TRBD1. CDR1 is SQVTM, CDR2 ANQGSEA, per germline. Trimming removed 7 bases from V and 4 bases from J; junction bases left unmatched: 9. This CDR3 spans 14 amino acids. The CDR3 bases are TGCAGCGCCGCAGGCGGACAGGGGGGCACTGAAGCTTTCTTT. Translation: CSAAGGQGGTEAFF.

This clone was observed once. This chain joins TRBV27 and TRBJ1-5; tentatively, D is TRBD1 (6 bases). The germline V gene has CDR1 MNHEY and CDR2 SMNVEV (reference sequence). Deletions cut 5 bases from V and 5 bases from J, with 13 bases between. This CDR3 has 14 residues. The CDR3 region has the DNA TGTGCCAGCAGTAAACAGGGTTACGATCAGCCCCAGCATTTT. Translated: CASSKQGYDQPQHF.

This clone was recorded at least ten times. V usage is TRBV12-3 or TRBV12-4 and J usage is TRBJ2-7; D possibly corresponds to TRBD1 (5 bases). The CDR3 consists of 13 residues. The ends were cut back, 2 bases at V and 3 bases at J, with 8 bases in the middle. The CDR3 nucleotides are TGTGCCAGCAGTTTACGGACACACTACGAGCAGTACTTC. Translated: CASSLRTHYEQYF.

J is TRBJ2-1 and V is TRBV2; D is perhaps TRBD2 (6 bases). Per germline, CDR1 SNHLY and CDR2 FYNNEI. Trimming took off 6 bases at V and 6 bases at J, with 18 bases between the two ends. The CDR3 length is 15 residues. The chain's CDR3 is CASSSGTGGSNEQFF. In nucleotides, the CDR3 is TGTGCCAGCAGCTCCGGGACTGGAGGGTCCAATGAGCAGTTCTTC.

This sequence joins TRBV18 and TRBJ2-7; D not certain. Trimming took 4 bases from V and 5 from J, leaving 12 bases between them. The CDR3 runs to 13 residues. CDR1 is KGHSH and CDR2 is LQKENI in the germline V gene. The CDR3: CASSQDGADEQYF. As DNA, the CDR3 is TGTGCCAGCTCACAGGATGGTGCGGACGAGCAGTACTTC.

The rearrangement joins TRBV19 to TRBJ2-5; 7 bases agree with TRBD1. After removal of 6 bases from V and 5 bases from J, the junction contained 6 bases not matched to a gene. The CDR3 extends over 13 amino acids. Germline CDR1 is LNHDA and CDR2 is SQIVND (reference sequence). CDR3 loop: CASRGDSRETQYF. CDR3 nucleotide sequence: TGTGCCAGTAGAGGGGACAGTAGGGAGACCCAGTACTTC.

This chain joins TRBV25-1 and TRBJ2-1; 10 nucleotides line up with TRBD2. V was clipped by 4 bases and J by 3 bases; unmatched bases: 6. Per germline, CDR1 MGHDK and CDR2 SYGVNS. This CDR3 contains 16 residues. CDR3 residues: CASSGLAGEVYNEQFF. The CDR3 DNA sequence: TGTGCCAGCAGTGGCCTAGCGGGAGAGGTCTACAATGAGCAGTTCTTC.

This chain joins TRBV9 and TRBJ2-1, with D perhaps TRBD2 (5 bases). The CDR3 is 15 amino acids. The V and J ends lost 4 bases and 0 bases respectively, with 11 bases between them. Germline V CDR1 and CDR2: SGDLS, YYNGEE. As DNA, the CDR3 is TGTGCCAGCAGCAATAGCGCTAGCTCCTACAATGAGCAGTTCTTC. Translated, it gives CASSNSASSYNEQFF.

This clone was recorded at least ten times. The chain links TRBV6-6 to TRBJ1-5; 10 bases line up with TRBD1. Germline CDR1 is MNHNY and CDR2 is SVGAGI (reference sequence). V trimming: 1 base; J trimming: 5 bases; junction bases outside the gene matches: 5. This CDR3 region has 16 residues. CDR3 nucleotide sequence: TGTGCCAGCAGTTACTTAAGGACAGGGGGGGATCAGCCCCAGCATTTT. It encodes CASSYLRTGGDQPQHF.

The rearrangement joins TRBV9 to TRBJ2-7; perhaps TRBD2 as D (6 bases). V was trimmed by 2 bases and J by 2 bases, leaving 20 bases between them. Germline V gene sequence: CDR1 SGDLS, CDR2 YYNGEE. This CDR3 has 17 residues. CDR3 region: CASSVGGQGRTPYEQYF. The CDR3 region has the DNA TGTGCCAGCAGCGTGGGAGGACAAGGGAGGACCCCCTACGAGCAGTACTTC.

The V and J genes are TRBV11-3 and TRBJ2-5; TRBD2 matches 7 bases. This CDR3 region has 16 residues. With V trimmed by 6 bases and J by 2 bases, 12 bases remained unmatched. CDR1 is SGHNT and CDR2 is YENEEA in the germline V gene. The CDR3 DNA follows: TGTGCCAGCAGTCCCGGGCTAGCGGAACAACAAGAGACCCAGTACTTC. It codes for CASSPGLAEQQETQYF.

Comments on this clone: This specimen includes other DNA sequences encoding the same CDR3. The DNA for the CDR3 is TGCGCCAGCAGCTTGGCCGTGACAGGGGCAGATACGCAGTATTTT. Amino acids: CASSLAVTGADTQYF. V is TRBV5-1 and J is TRBJ2-3, with 8 bases lining up with TRBD1. Trimming at V came to 0 bases and at J to 4 bases, leaving 4 bases not matched to a gene. Per the germline V gene, CDR1 is SGHRS and CDR2 is YFSETQ. This CDR3 spans 15 amino acids.

This chain uses TRBV7-2 with TRBJ1-1, with 9 positions matching TRBD1. The CDR3 is made up of 16 amino acids. CDR1 and CDR2 from the germline V gene are SGHTA and FQGNSA. V lost 4 bases, J lost 4 bases, and 10 bases stayed unmatched. The CDR3 nucleotides are TGTGCCAGCAGCTCTAGGACAGGGGATCGTCGCACTGAAGCTTTCTTT. This gives the protein CASSSRTGDRRTEAFF.

The chain couples TRBV14 to TRBJ2-3; 10 bases map to TRBD2. V lost 4 bases to trimming and J lost 10 bases; unmatched junction nucleotides: 2. The V gene's germline CDR1 is SGHDN and CDR2 FVKESK. The CDR3 is made up of 12 amino acids. This CDR3 reads CASSPLAGAQYF. CDR3 nucleotides: TGTGCCAGCAGCCCCCTAGCGGGAGCGCAGTATTTT.

This chain joins TRBV6-5 and TRBJ2-7; TRBD1 matches 10 bases. This CDR3 comprises 14 residues. With 5 bases clipped from V and 2 bases from J, the junction kept 3 bases outside the gene matches. CDR1 and CDR2 from the germline V gene are MNHEY and SVGAGI. In DNA, the CDR3 is TGTGCCAGCAGTACGACAGGGGGCACCTACGAGCAGTACTTC. Translated: CASSTTGGTYEQYF.

This rearrangement joins TRBV3-1 (or the pseudogene TRBV3-2) to TRBJ1-2; 9 bases are shared with TRBD1. Germline lookup yields CDR1 LGHDT and CDR2 YNNKEL (reference sequence). V gave up 3 bases and J gave up 1 base; unmatched junction bases: 0. The CDR3 covers 14 residues. CDR3 residues: CASSQDRGNYGYTF. DNA of the CDR3: TGTGCCAGCAGCCAGGACAGGGGTAACTATGGCTACACCTTC.

Comments on this clone: Other DNA sequences in this specimen translate into the identical CDR3. CDR3 sequence: CASSPGAGGPWETQYF. CDR3 coding DNA: TGTGCCAGCAGCCCCGGAGCGGGAGGGCCTTGGGAGACCCAGTACTTC. This chain connects TRBV5-4 to TRBJ2-5, with 10 bases matching TRBD2. Germline loops: CDR1 SGHNT, CDR2 YYREEE (reference sequence). This CDR3 has 16 amino acids. The trim removed 4 bases at V and 5 bases at J, leaving 11 bases unmatched.

The chain carries TRBV29-1 and TRBJ2-2; tentatively, D is TRBD1 (9 bases). The CDR3 loop spans 15 amino acids. The V and J ends lost 5 bases and 3 bases respectively, with 16 bases between them. In germline, CDR1 is SQVTM, CDR2 ANQGSEA. CDR3 bases: TGCAGCGTTCGGGGGGGACAGGGCGACACCGGGGAGCTGTTTTTT. Protein product: CSVRGGQGDTGELFF.

The chain is built from TRBV5-1 and TRBJ2-1; TRBD2 agrees at 8 bases. The ends lost 4 bases at V and 8 bases at J; junction bases unmatched: 11. CDR1 SGHRS and CDR2 YFSETQ come from the germline V gene. CDR3 length equals 15 residues. CDR3 coding DNA: TGCGCCAGCAGCACCGGGGGGACTAGATCGGATGAGCAGTTCTTC. Protein product: CASSTGGTRSDEQFF.

The gene calls are TRBV5-4 and TRBJ1-2; perhaps TRBD1 as D (6 bases). Trimming removed 0 bases from V and 5 bases from J, with 17 bases in between. The CDR3 loop spans 16 amino acids. Germline assignment: CDR1 SGHNT and CDR2 YYREEE (reference sequence). CDR3 amino acids: CASSLVRGPRGYGYTF. The CDR3 DNA follows: TGTGCCAGCAGCTTGGTACGAGGGCCCAGGGGATATGGCTACACCTTC.

The gene calls are TRBV7-8 and TRBJ2-3; D call uncertain. Germline assignment: CDR1 SGHVS and CDR2 FQNEAQ. Between the trimmed V and J ends, which lost 3 bases and 7 bases, there was a span of 8 bases. The CDR3 is made up of 12 amino acids. CDR3 nucleotide sequence: TGTGCCAGCAGCTTTTCCACTAATACGCAGTATTTT. Translating it yields CASSFSTNTQYF. The variable domain in full, completed from reference TRBV7-8 and TRBJ2-3, reads GAGVSQSPRYKVAKRGQDVALRCDPISGHVSLFWYQQALGQGPEFLTYFQNEAQLDKSGLPSDRFFAERPEGSVSTLKIQRTQQEDSAVYLCASSFSTNTQYFGPGTRLTVL.

The V gene is TRBV7-9, the J gene TRBJ1-1; possibly TRBD1 for D (5 bases). The germline V gene has CDR1 SEHNR and CDR2 FQNEAQ (reference sequence). This CDR3 contains 15 residues. V shed 6 bases and J shed 2 bases, with 16 bases lying between them. CDR3 in DNA: TGTGCCAGCAGGGGGACGGGCGGGGTAAACACTGAAGCTTTCTTT. Translated, it gives CASRGTGGVNTEAFF.

This clone was found once. The chain joins TRBV12-3 or TRBV12-4 to TRBJ1-6, with unresolved D. V was trimmed by 6 bases and J by 8 bases, leaving 11 bases between them. The CDR3 length is 13 residues. The DNA for the CDR3 is TGTGCCAGCAGACTTTACGGAGATTCACCCCTCCACTTT. Translating gives CASRLYGDSPLHF.

This rearrangement joins TRBV11-2 to TRBJ2-3; possibly TRBD2 for D (6 bases). Per germline, CDR1 SGHAT and CDR2 FQNNGV. The CDR3 runs to 14 residues. With 3 bases removed from V and 5 bases from J, the gap between germline ends came to 12 bases. CDR3 residues: CASSFRELKDTQYF. DNA of the CDR3: TGTGCCAGCAGCTTCCGGGAGCTAAAAGATACGCAGTATTTT.

J is TRBJ2-3 and V is TRBV7-2; D may be TRBD1 (6 bases). The CDR3 extends over 15 amino acids. Trimming pared 1 base from V and 0 bases from J, leaving 8 bases between. CDR1 and CDR2 from the germline V gene are SGHTA and FQGNSA. CDR3 in amino acids: CASSLVRGSTDTQYF. CDR3 coding DNA: TGTGCCAGCAGCTTAGTGAGGGGGAGCACAGATACGCAGTATTTT. The full variable domain, with the rest looked up from reference TRBV7-2 and TRBJ2-3, is GAGVSQSPSNKVTEKGKDVELRCDPISGHTALYWYRQSLGQGLEFLIYFQGNSAPDKSGLPSDRFSAERTGGSVSTLTIQRTQQEDSAVYLCASSLVRGSTDTQYFGPGTRLTVL.

This clone has a handful of counts. The chain joins TRBV6-2 or TRBV6-3 to TRBJ2-3; D unresolved. The germline CDR1 and CDR2 sequences are MNHEY and SVGEGT. The ends were cut back, 2 bases at V and 0 bases at J, with 9 bases in the middle. The CDR3 totals 15 residues. CDR3: CASSYPVSSTDTQYF. CDR3 sequence (DNA): TGTGCCAGCAGTTACCCCGTTTCTAGCACAGATACGCAGTATTTT.

The chain recombines TRBV12-3 or TRBV12-4 with TRBJ2-3; TRBD2 agrees at 9 bases. CDR3 length equals 12 residues. V was pared by 9 bases and J by 8 bases, with 6 bases of the junction left unmatched. This chain's CDR3 is CASLAGVGTQYF. The CDR3 nucleotides are TGTGCCAGTTTAGCGGGAGTGGGTACGCAGTATTTT.